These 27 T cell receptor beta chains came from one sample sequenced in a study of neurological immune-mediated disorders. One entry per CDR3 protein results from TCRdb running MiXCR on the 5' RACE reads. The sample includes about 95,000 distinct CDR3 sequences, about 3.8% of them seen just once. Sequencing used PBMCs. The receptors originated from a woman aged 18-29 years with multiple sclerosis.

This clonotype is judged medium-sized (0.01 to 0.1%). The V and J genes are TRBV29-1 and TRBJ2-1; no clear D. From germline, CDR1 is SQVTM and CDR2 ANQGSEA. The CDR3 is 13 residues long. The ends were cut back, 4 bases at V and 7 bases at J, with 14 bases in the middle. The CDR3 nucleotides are TGCAGCGTTGGCCTTACAGAGGTAAATGAGCAGTTCTTC. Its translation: CSVGLTEVNEQFF.

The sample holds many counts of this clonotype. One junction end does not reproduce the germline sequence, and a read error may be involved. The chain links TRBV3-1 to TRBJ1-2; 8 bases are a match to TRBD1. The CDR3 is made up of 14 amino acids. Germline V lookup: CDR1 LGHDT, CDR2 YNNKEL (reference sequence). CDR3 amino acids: CASSQAGTGTGYTF. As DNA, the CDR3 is TGTGCCAGCAGTCAAGCCGGGACAGGTACTGGCTACACCTTC.

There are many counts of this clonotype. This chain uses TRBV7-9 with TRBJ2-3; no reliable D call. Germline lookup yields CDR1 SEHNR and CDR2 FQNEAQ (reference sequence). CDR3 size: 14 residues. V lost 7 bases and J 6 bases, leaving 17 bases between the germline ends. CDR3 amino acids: CASTSGWVKDTQYF. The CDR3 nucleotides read TGTGCCAGCACCTCCGGATGGGTAAAGGATACGCAGTATTTT.

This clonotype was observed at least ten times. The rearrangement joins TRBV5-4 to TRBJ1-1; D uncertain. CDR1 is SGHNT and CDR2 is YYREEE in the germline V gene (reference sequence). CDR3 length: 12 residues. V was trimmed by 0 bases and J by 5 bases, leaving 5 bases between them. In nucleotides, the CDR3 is TGTGCCAGCAGCTTGGCACTGACTGAAGCTTTCTTT. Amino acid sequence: CASSLALTEAFF.

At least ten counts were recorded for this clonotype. The CDR3 DNA follows: TGCAGTGCTAGACGCGATACAGGGGGCCTGGCTGAAGCTTTCTTT. Translating it yields CSARRDTGGLAEAFF. The chain combines TRBV20-1 with TRBJ1-1; 9 nucleotides agree with TRBD1. The CDR3 contains 15 residues. After removal of 2 bases from V and 6 bases from J, the junction contained 10 bases not matched to a gene. Germline V lookup: CDR1 DFQATT, CDR2 SNEGSKA (reference sequence).

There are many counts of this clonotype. In DNA form, the CDR3 reads TGTGCCACCGCGCCCCTAATAGACAGGAACTATGGCTACACCTTC. Its translation: CATAPLIDRNYGYTF. V and J are TRBV27 and TRBJ1-2; D perhaps matches TRBD1 (6 bases). The V end lost 10 bases, the J end lost 2 bases, and 20 bases lay between the germline ends. Germline CDR1 MNHEY, CDR2 SMNVEV (reference sequence). The CDR3 covers 15 residues.

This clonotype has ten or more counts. The CDR3 DNA sequence: TGTGCCAGCAGTTACGGCCAGCCTTGGAGTGAAAAACTGTTTTTT. Translating it yields CASSYGQPWSEKLFF. V gene TRBV6-2 or TRBV6-3 combines with J gene TRBJ1-4, with D unclear. The CDR3 spans 15 residues. Trimming cost V 2 bases and J 7 bases, with 14 bases left between them. Germline CDR1 is MNHEY and CDR2 is SVGEGT.

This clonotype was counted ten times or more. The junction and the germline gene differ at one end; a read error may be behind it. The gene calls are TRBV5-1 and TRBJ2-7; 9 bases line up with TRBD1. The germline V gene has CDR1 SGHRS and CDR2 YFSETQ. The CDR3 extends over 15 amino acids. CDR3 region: CASRSTGGATYGQYF. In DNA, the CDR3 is TGCGCCAGCAGGTCAACAGGGGGCGCGACCTACGGGCAGTACTTC.

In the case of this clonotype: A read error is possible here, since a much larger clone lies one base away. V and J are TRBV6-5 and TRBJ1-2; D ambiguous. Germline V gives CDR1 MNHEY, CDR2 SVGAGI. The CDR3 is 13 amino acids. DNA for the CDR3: TGTGCCAGCAGTTACGACGGAAGCTATGGCCACACCTTC. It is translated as CASSYDGSYGHTF.

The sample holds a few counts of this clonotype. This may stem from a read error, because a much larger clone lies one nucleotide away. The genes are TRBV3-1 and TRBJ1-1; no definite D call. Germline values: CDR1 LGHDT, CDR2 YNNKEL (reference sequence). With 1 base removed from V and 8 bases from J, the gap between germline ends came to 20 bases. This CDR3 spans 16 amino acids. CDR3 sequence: CASSQVPSTGPAEAFF. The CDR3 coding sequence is TGTGCCAGCAGCCAAGTACCCTCTACGGGCCCCGCGGAAGCTTTCTTT.

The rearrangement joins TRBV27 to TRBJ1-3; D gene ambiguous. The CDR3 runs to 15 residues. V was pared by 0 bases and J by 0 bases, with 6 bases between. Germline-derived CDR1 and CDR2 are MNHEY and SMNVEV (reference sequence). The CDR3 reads CASSLSRASGNTIYF. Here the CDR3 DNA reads TGTGCCAGCAGTTTATCACGAGCCTCTGGAAACACCATATATTTT.

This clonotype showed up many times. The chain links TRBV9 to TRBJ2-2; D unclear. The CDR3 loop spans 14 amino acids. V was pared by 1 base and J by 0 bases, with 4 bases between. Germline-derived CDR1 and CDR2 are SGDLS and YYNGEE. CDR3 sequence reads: CASSVITNTGELFF. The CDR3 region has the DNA TGTGCCAGCAGCGTAATCACGAACACCGGGGAGCTGTTTTTT.

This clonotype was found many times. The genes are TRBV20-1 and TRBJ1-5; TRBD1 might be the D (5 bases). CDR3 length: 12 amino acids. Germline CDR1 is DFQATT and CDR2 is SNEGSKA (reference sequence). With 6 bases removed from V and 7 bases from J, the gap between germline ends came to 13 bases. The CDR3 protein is CSALRGSQPQHF. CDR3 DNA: TGCAGTGCCCTGAGGGGATCCCAGCCCCAGCATTTT.

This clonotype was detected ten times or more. CDR3 region: CASSLARDDNEQFF. In nucleotides, the CDR3 is TGTGCCAGCAGTTTAGCAAGGGACGACAATGAGCAGTTCTTC. The chain combines TRBV12-3 or TRBV12-4 with TRBJ2-1, with D possibly called TRBD1 or TRBD2 (5 bases each). The CDR3 is made up of 14 amino acids. V dropped 0 bases and J dropped 5 bases, with 8 bases sitting between them.

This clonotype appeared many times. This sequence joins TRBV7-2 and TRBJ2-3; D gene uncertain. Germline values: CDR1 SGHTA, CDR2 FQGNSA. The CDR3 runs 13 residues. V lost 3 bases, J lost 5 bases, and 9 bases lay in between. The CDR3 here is CASSLSHRDTQYF. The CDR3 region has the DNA TGTGCCAGCAGCTTGTCCCATCGAGATACGCAGTATTTT.

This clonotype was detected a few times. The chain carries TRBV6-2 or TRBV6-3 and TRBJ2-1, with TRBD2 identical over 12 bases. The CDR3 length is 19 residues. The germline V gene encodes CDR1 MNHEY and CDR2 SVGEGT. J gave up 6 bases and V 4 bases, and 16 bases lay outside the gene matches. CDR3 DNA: TGTGCCAGCAGTTTTTCGTGGACTAGCGGGATCGGTACGCCCAATGAGCAGTTCTTC. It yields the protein CASSFSWTSGIGTPNEQFF.

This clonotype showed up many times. The CDR3: CASNAGTGPTEAFF. For the CDR3, the DNA is TGTGCCAGCAACGCCGGGACAGGGCCCACTGAAGCTTTCTTT. This sequence joins TRBV6-1 and TRBJ1-1; TRBD1 agrees at 9 bases. There are 14 residues in the CDR3. Per the germline V gene, CDR1 is MNHNS and CDR2 is SASEGT. V lost 7 bases and J lost 4; bases outside the gene matches: 7.

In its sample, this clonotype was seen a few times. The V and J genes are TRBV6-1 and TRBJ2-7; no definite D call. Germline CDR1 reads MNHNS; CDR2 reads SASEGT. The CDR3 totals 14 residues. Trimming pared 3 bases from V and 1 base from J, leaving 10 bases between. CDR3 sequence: CASSERGGSYEQYF. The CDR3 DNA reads TGTGCCAGCAGTGAGAGAGGCGGTTCCTACGAGCAGTACTTC.

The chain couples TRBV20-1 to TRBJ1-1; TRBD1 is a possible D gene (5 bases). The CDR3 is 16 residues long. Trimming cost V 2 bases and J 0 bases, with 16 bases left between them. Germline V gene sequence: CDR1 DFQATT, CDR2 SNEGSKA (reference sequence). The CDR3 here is CSARSSGARMNTEAFF. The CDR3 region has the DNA TGCAGTGCTAGATCTTCCGGGGCCAGGATGAACACTGAAGCTTTCTTT.

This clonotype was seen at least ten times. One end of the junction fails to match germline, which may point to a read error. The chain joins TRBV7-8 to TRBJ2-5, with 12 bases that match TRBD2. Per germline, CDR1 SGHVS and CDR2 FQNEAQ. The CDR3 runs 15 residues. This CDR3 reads CASSLAGGYQETQYF. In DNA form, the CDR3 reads TGTGCCAGCAGCCTAGCGGGGGGGTACCAAGAGACCCAGTACTTC.

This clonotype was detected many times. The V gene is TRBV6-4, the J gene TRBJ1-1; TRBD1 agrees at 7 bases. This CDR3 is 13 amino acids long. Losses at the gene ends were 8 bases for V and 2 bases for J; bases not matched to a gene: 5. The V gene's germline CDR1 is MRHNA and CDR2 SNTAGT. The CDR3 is CASRQGSNTEAFF. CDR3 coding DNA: TGTGCCAGCCGACAGGGATCCAACACTGAAGCTTTCTTT.

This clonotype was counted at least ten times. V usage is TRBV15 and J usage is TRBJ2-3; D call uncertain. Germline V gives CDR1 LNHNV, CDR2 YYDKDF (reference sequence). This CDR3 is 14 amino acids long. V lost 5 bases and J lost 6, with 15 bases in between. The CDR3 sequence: CATSALRFRDTQYF. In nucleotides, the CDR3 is TGTGCCACCAGCGCCCTGCGCTTTCGGGATACGCAGTATTTT.

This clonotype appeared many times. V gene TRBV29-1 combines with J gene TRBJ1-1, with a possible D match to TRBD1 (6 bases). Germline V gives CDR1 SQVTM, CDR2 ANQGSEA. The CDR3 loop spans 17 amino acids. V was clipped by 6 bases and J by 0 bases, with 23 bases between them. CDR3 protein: CSVGGGLGHFMNTEAFF. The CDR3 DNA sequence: TGCAGCGTCGGGGGTGGATTGGGACATTTCATGAACACTGAAGCTTTCTTT.

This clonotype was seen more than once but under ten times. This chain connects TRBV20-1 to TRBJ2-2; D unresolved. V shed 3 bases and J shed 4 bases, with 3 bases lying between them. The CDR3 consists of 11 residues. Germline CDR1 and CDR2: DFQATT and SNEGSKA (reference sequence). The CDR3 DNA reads TGCAGTGCTAGCGTCACCGGGGAGCTGTTTTTT. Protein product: CSASVTGELFF.

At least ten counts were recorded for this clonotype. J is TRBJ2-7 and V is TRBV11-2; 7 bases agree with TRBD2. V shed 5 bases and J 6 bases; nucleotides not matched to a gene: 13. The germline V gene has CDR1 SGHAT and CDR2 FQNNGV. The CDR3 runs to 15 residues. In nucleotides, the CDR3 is TGTGCCAGCAGCCCCCCGGGACTATCCTCTCTCGAGCAGTACTTC. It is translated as CASSPPGLSSLEQYF. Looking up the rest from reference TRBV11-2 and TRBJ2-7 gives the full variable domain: EAGVAQSPRYKIIEKRQSVAFWCNPISGHATLYWYQQILGQGPKLLIQFQNNGVVDDSQLPKDRFSAERLKGVDSTLKIQPAKLEDSAVYLCASSPPGLSSLEQYFGPGTRLTVT.

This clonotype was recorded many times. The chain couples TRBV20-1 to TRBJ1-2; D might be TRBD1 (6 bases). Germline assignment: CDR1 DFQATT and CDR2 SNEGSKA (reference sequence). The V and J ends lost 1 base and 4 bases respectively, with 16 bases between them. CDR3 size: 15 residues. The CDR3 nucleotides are TGCAGTGCTAGAGGGGCTAGCCAGGGGACCTATGGCTACACCTTC. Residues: CSARGASQGTYGYTF.

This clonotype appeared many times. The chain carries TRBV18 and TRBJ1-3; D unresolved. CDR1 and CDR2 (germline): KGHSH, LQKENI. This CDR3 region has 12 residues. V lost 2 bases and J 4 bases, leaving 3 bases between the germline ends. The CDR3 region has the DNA TGTGCCAGCTCACCAACCGGAAACACCATATATTTT. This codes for CASSPTGNTIYF.